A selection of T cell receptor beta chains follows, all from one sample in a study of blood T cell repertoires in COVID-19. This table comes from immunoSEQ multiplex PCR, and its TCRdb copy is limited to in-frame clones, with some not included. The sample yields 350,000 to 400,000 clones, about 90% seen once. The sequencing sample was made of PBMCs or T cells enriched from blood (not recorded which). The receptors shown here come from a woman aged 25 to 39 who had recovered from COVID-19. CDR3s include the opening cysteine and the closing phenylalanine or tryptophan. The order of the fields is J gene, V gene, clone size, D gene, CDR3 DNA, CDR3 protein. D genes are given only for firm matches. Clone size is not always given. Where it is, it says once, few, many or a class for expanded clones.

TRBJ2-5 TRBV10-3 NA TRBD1 TGTGCCATCAGTGAGGGACAGGGGGCGCGCGAGACCCAGTACTTC CAISEGQGARETQYF
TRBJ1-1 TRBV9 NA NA TGTGCCAGCAGCGTTGGGGGACATCTTAATACTGAAGCTTTCTTT CASSVGGHLNTEAFF
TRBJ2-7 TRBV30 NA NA TGTGCCTGGAGGCTCCACAGGGTCGACGAGCAGTACTTC CAWRLHRVDEQYF
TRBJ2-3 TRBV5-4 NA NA TGTGCCAGCAGCTTGGCAGGGTCCACAGATACGCAGTATTTT CASSLAGSTDTQYF
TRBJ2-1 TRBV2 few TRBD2 TGTGCCAGCAGCCTCTTGGCGCGGGGGGATGGGGGTGAGCAGTTCTTC CASSLLARGDGGEQFF
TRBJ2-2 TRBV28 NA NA TGTGCCAGCAGAGGGGGGGCCACCGGGGAGCTGTTTTTT CASRGGATGELFF
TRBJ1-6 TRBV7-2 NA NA TGTGCCAGCAGCTTAGTTCCAAATTCACCCCTCCACTTT CASSLVPNSPLHF
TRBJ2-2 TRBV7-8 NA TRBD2 TGTGCCAGCAGCTTAGCTAGCGGGGGGGCCTCGTGGGAGCTGTTTTTT CASSLASGGASWELFF
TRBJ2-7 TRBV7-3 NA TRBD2 TGTGCCAGCAGCCCCAGTCTAGCGGAAAGCTACGAGCAGTACTTC CASSPSLAESYEQYF
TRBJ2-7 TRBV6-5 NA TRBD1 TGTGCCAGCAGTTACTCCCGCGACAGGGGATACGAGCAGTACTTC CASSYSRDRGYEQYF
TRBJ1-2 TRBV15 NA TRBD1 TGTGCCACCAGCAGAGACCAGACAGGGCAAGGCTACACCTTC CATSRDQTGQGYTF
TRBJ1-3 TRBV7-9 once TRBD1 TGTGCCAGCAGCCCGCCGGACAGGGAGGACACCATATATTTT CASSPPDREDTIYF
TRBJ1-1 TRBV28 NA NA TGTGCCAGCAGTTTGGGAGGGCTGGAAGCTTTCTTT CASSLGGLEAFF
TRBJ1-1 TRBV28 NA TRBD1 TGTGCCAGCAGTTTATATGGGCCAGGGGGGTTGACTGAAGCTTTCTTT CASSLYGPGGLTEAFF
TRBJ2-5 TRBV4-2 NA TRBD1 TGTGCCAGCAGCCAGGGAGACAGGGGGTCGGAGACCCAGTACTTC CASSQGDRGSETQYF
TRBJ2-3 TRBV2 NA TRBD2 TGTGCCAGCAGTATCCCTGCGGGGGGCTACACAGATACGCAGTATTTT CASSIPAGGYTDTQYF
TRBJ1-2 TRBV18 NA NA TGTGCCAGCTCACCAGGTCAGGATAGCGACTATGGCTACACCTTC CASSPGQDSDYGYTF
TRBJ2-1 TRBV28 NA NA TGTGCCAGCAACTGGAGAGGGGGAGGGCGTGATGAGCAGTTCTTC CASNWRGGGRDEQFF
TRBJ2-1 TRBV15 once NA TGTGCCACCAGCAGAGACCCGAGAGGGAAGGGTGAGCAGTTCTTC CATSRDPRGKGEQFF
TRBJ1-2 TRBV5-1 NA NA TGCGCCAGCAGCTTGGCGTCGGGAGGAATCTATGGCTACACCTTC CASSLASGGIYGYTF
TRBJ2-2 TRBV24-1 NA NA TGTGCCACCAGTGATTTCTCGGGATGGCGGACCGGGGAGCTGTTTTTT CATSDFSGWRTGELFF
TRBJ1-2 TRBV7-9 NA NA TGTGCCAGCAGCTTAGCCTCATTGAACGGGGTGGACTACACCTTC CASSLASLNGVDYTF
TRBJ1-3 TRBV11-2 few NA TGTGCCAGCAGCTTTGCGATCGGGGGGCTTGGAAACACCATATATTTT CASSFAIGGLGNTIYF
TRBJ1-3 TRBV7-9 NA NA TGTGCCAGCAGCGCAAAGGCGGCAGCCGGAAACACCATATATTTT CASSAKAAAGNTIYF
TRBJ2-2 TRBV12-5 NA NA TGTGCTAGTGGTTTGACCAGAACAGGGCACGGGGAGCTGTTTTTT CASGLTRTGHGELFF
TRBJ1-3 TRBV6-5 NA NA TGTGCCAGCAGTTACATGGACAGCTCCTCTGGAAACACCATATATTTT CASSYMDSSSGNTIYF
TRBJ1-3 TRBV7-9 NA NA TGTGCCAGCAGCCCACAGGTTCTCTCTGGAAACACCATATATTTT CASSPQVLSGNTIYF
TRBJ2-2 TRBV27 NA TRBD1 TGTGCCAGCTTCCCTCGCTCAACTAGGGGACAGGACCGGGGAGAGCTGTTTTTT CASFPRSTRGQDRGELFF
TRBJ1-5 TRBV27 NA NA TGTGCCAGCAGTTTACGGGGGGGAAGCAATCAGCCCCAGCATTTT CASSLRGGSNQPQHF
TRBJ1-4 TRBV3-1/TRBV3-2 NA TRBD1 TGTGCCAGCAGCCAATTCGGACAGGGTGAAAAACTGTTTTTT CASSQFGQGEKLFF
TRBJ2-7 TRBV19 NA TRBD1 TGTGCCAGTAGTGACGACCGAAGGGGACAGGGTCGTTACGAGCAGTACTTC CASSDDRRGQGRYEQYF
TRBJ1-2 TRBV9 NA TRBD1 TGTGCCAGCAGCCCCCTCGGGACAGGGGAAGATCATAACTATGGCTACACCTTC CASSPLGTGEDHNYGYTF
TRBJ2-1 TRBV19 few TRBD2 TGTGCCAGTAGTAGGGCGGGGGGCCGCAATGAGCAGTTCTTC CASSRAGGRNEQFF
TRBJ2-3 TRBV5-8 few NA TGTGCCAGCAGGCTTGGAGGGCGGAGGAGCACAGATACGCAGTATTTT CASRLGGRRSTDTQYF
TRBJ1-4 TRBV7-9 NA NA TGTGCCAGCAGTTGGGTGACAGGCGATAATGAAAAACTGTTTTTT CASSWVTGDNEKLFF
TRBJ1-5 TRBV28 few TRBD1 TGTGCCAGCAATGAGGGACAGGGTTTTCAGCCCCAGCATTTT CASNEGQGFQPQHF
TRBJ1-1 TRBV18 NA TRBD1 TGTGCCAGCTCACCAAAGGCGGCGTCAGGGGGCTTATCGAACACTGAAGCTTTCTTT CASSPKAASGGLSNTEAFF
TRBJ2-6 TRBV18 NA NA TGTGCCAGCTCACCAGCTAGTACGGTCTCTGGGGCCAACGTCCTGACTTTC CASSPASTVSGANVLTF
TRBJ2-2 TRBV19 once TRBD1 TGTGCCAGCGTATGGTCAGGGGGCTCCCCCGGGGAGCTGTTTTTT CASVWSGGSPGELFF
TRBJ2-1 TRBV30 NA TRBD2 TGTGCCTGCCCCGGGGCGGGGGGGACTTACAATGAGCAGTTCTTC CACPGAGGTYNEQFF
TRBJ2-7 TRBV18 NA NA TGTGCCAGCTCACCACCACCAGGGTTTTACGAGCAGTACTTC CASSPPPGFYEQYF
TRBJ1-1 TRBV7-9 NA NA TGTGCCAGCAGCTTAAATGGCGCTTTCTTT CASSLNGAFF
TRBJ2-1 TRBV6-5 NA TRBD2 TGTGCCAGCAGTTACTCGCGGGGGGGTTACAATGAGCAGTTCTTC CASSYSRGGYNEQFF
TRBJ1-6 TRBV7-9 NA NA TGTGCCAGCAGCGCGGAAAGCACCTATAATTCACCCCTCCACTTT CASSAESTYNSPLHF
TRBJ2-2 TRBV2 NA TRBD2 TGTGCCAGCAGTGCAAGACGAGCGGGGCGGAACACCGGGGAGCTGTTTTTT CASSARRAGRNTGELFF
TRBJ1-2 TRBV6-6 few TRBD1 TGTGCCAGCAGTTCTTTACCGGGACAGCCAAACTATGGCTACACCTTC CASSSLPGQPNYGYTF
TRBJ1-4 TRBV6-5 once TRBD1 TGTGCCAGCCGTCATGTGACAGGGGGAAATGAAAAACTGTTTTTT CASRHVTGGNEKLFF
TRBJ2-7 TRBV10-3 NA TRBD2 TGTGCCATCAAGGGGACTAGCAACTACGAGCAGTACTTC CAIKGTSNYEQYF
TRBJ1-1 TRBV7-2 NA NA TGTGCCAGCAGCTTAGAAGCGGAGACTGAAGCTTTCTTT CASSLEAETEAFF
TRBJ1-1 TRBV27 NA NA TGTGCCAGCAGTTTCGGGGGACCCGCAATTGAAGCTTTCTTT CASSFGGPAIEAFF